This T cell receptor (beta chain) was profiled in a study of blood T cell repertoires in COVID-19. Study at large: T cells, B-cell-depleted T cells, or PBMCs supplied cDNA or gDNA.

Produced via immunoSEQ multiplex PCR; TCRdb's table is partial and in-frame only. The data show over 150,000 clones, just under 85% seen once. The origin of this receptor is a woman aged 55-70 years with acute or convalescent COVID-19. Sequenced: peripheral blood.

The CDR3 coding sequence is TGTGCCAGCACCTTTTTGACAGGGGTCCCCACCGGGGAGCTGTTTTTT. Translated: CASTFLTGVPTGELFF. The gene calls are TRBV27 and TRBJ2-2; 8 nucleotides match TRBD1. The ends lost 7 bases at V and 4 bases at J; junction bases unmatched: 11. Germline CDR1 is MNHEY and CDR2 is SMNVEV (reference sequence). The CDR3 spans 16 residues.